Listed below are T cell receptor beta chains from one sample, sequenced in a study of shared clonotypes between healthy human individuals. Data came from immunoSEQ multiplex PCR; TCRdb stores just in-frame clones and leaves some out. The sample shows around 1.4 million clones, 97% to 99% of them seen only once. Material for sequencing was naive CD4+ T cells sorted from blood. These receptors all come from a young man in good health. CDR3s include the opening cysteine and the closing phenylalanine or tryptophan. D genes are given only for firm matches. Rows give clone size only sometimes, using once, few, many, or a class for an expanded clone.

>.|TRBV9|TRBJ1-5|.
CASSVGPHSNQPQHF
TGTGCCAGCAGCGTAGGCCCTCATAGCAATCAGCCCCAGCATTTT
>.|TRBV5-8|TRBJ2-2|TRBD2
CASSGVAGTGGELFF
TGTGCCAGCAGCGGAGTAGCGGGAACGGGCGGGGAGCTGTTTTTT
>.|TRBV9|TRBJ1-4|.
CASSVGDGEKLFF
TGTGCCAGCAGCGTAGGGGATGGCGAAAAACTGTTTTTT
>.|TRBV7-8|TRBJ2-3|TRBD1
CASSSDRVGVTDTQYF
TGTGCCAGCAGCTCAGACAGGGTCGGAGTCACAGATACGCAGTATTTT
>.|TRBV14|TRBJ2-7|TRBD1
CASSPTGAPPYEQYF
TGTGCCAGCAGCCCTACAGGGGCACCCCCCTACGAGCAGTACTTC
>once|TRBV28|TRBJ1-3|.
CASSLFVGTRLISGNTIYF
TGTGCCAGCAGTTTATTTGTCGGGACACGATTAATCTCTGGAAACACCATATATTTT
>.|TRBV7-6|TRBJ2-3|TRBD1
CASSRDRGGTDTQYF
TGTGCCAGCAGCAGGGACAGGGGAGGCACAGATACGCAGTATTTT
>.|TRBV27|TRBJ2-5|.
CASSPWGVSETQYF
TGTGCCAGCAGTCCTTGGGGGGTTTCGGAGACCCAGTACTTC
>.|TRBV18|TRBJ2-7|TRBD2
CASSPPREGGDEQYF
TGTGCCAGCTCACCACCGCGGGAGGGCGGGGACGAGCAGTACTTC
>.|TRBV5-1|TRBJ2-1|TRBD2
CASSLYGGSSYNEQFF
TGCGCCAGCAGCTTGTACGGCGGGAGCTCCTACAATGAGCAGTTCTTC
>.|TRBV27|TRBJ2-7|TRBD1
CASSPAGTGPYEQYF
TGTGCCAGCAGCCCAGCCGGGACAGGTCCCTACGAGCAGTACTTC
>.|TRBV5-4|TRBJ2-7|.
CASSLAGLITEQYF
TGTGCCAGCAGCTTGGCCGGACTAATAACCGAGCAGTACTTC
>.|TRBV5-5|TRBJ2-7|.
CASSLGHEQYF
TGTGCCAGCAGCTTGGGGCACGAGCAGTACTTC
>.|TRBV5-8|TRBJ2-3|TRBD1
CASSRFPRGRVDTQYF
TGTGCCAGCAGCAGGTTCCCGAGGGGGCGAGTGGATACGCAGTATTTT
>.|TRBV11-2|TRBJ1-2|.
CASSPLRGQQSEGYTF
TGTGCCAGCAGCCCGCTGAGAGGACAGCAATCAGAGGGCTACACCTTC
>.|TRBV25-1|TRBJ2-7|TRBD2
CASEISGMPYEQYF
TGTGCCAGCGAGATTAGCGGGATGCCCTACGAGCAGTACTTC
>.|TRBV10-3|TRBJ2-7|.
CAITSGRSAYEQYF
TGTGCCATCACTTCCGGGAGATCAGCCTACGAGCAGTACTTC
>.|TRBV9|TRBJ2-7|TRBD1
CASSVDQGGIYEQYF
TGTGCCAGCAGCGTAGATCAAGGGGGCATATACGAGCAGTACTTC
>.|TRBV15|TRBJ2-1|.
CATSREQTRVVEQFF
TGTGCCACCAGCAGAGAGCAGACTAGAGTGGTTGAGCAGTTCTTC
>.|TRBV14|TRBJ2-5|.
CASSHIPPQETQYF
TGTGCCAGCAGCCACATCCCCCCTCAAGAGACCCAGTACTTC
>.|TRBV7-2|TRBJ2-2|.
CASTPRTGGELFF
TGTGCCAGCACCCCGCGGACGGGAGGGGAGCTGTTTTTT
>.|TRBV5-4|TRBJ2-5|.
CASSLEGTQTTQYF
TGTGCCAGCAGCTTGGAAGGGACCCAGACGACCCAGTACTTC
>.|TRBV5-1|TRBJ2-2|.
CASSSQGDTGELFF
TGCGCCAGCAGCTCACAAGGGGACACCGGGGAGCTGTTTTTT
>.|TRBV18|TRBJ2-1|TRBD2
CASSRSSGISSNEQFF
TGTGCCAGCTCCCGGAGTAGCGGGATCTCGAGCAATGAGCAGTTCTTC
>once|TRBV5-1|TRBJ2-4|TRBD2
CASSSLAGALQYF
TGCGCCAGCAGCTCCCTAGCGGGAGCCCTTCAGTACTTC
>.|TRBV7-8|TRBJ1-5|TRBD1
CASSLRPTGENQPQHF
TGTGCCAGCAGCTTACGGCCGACAGGGGAAAATCAGCCCCAGCATTTT
>.|TRBV7-2|TRBJ2-7|.
CASSLVPTYEQYF
TGTGCCAGCAGCTTAGTCCCCACCTACGAGCAGTACTTC
>.|TRBV15|TRBJ2-7|TRBD1
CATSREGQGEPEQYF
TGTGCCACCAGCAGAGAAGGACAGGGCGAGCCCGAGCAGTACTTC
>.|TRBV19|TRBJ1-4|.
CASSRPQGATNEKLFF
TGTGCCAGTAGTAGACCGCAGGGCGCAACTAATGAAAAACTGTTTTTT
>once|TRBV15|TRBJ2-5|TRBD2
CATRVRLAGGPLETQYF
TGTGCCACCAGGGTACGACTAGCGGGAGGGCCGTTAGAGACCCAGTACTTC
>.|TRBV11-2|TRBJ2-1|TRBD2
CASSLEVVRGLAGGSNEQFF
TGTGCCAGCAGCTTAGAGGTTGTGAGGGGACTAGCGGGAGGCTCCAATGAGCAGTTCTTC
>.|TRBV7-6|TRBJ2-1|TRBD2
CASSLARSSGSYNEQFF
TGTGCCAGCAGCTTAGCCCGGTCTAGCGGGAGTTACAATGAGCAGTTCTTC
>.|TRBV5-4|TRBJ2-7|TRBD2
CASSLEVREDYEQYF
TGTGCCAGCAGCTTGGAGGTGCGGGAGGACTACGAGCAGTACTTC
>.|TRBV5-1|TRBJ2-3|TRBD2
CASSLGEREMTDTQYF
TGCGCCAGCAGCTTGGGGGAGCGGGAGATGACAGATACGCAGTATTTT
>.|TRBV29-1|TRBJ2-7|TRBD1
CSVEVGQGAGEQYF
TGCAGCGTTGAAGTCGGCCAGGGGGCCGGCGAGCAGTACTTC
>.|TRBV7-3|TRBJ2-1|.
CASSLGADSYNEQFF
TGTGCCAGCAGCTTAGGGGCAGACTCCTACAATGAGCAGTTCTTC
>.|TRBV18|TRBJ2-2|TRBD2
CASSPPWGRATGELFF
TGTGCCAGCTCACCACCGTGGGGGAGGGCCACCGGGGAGCTGTTTTTT
>.|TRBV5-1|TRBJ2-1|.
CASSWSESYNEQFF
TGCGCCAGCAGCTGGTCGGAGTCCTACAATGAGCAGTTCTTC
>.|TRBV11-2|TRBJ2-6|.
CASSLGYSGANVLTF
TGTGCCAGCAGCTTAGGTTACTCTGGGGCCAACGTCCTGACTTTC
>.|TRBV5-6|TRBJ2-2|.
CASSLVPTGTGELFF
TGTGCCAGCAGCTTGGTACCTACAGGTACCGGGGAGCTGTTTTTT
>.|TRBV4-1|TRBJ1-2|.
CASSCFENRKTYGYTF
TGCGCCAGCAGCTGTTTTGAGAACCGAAAGACCTATGGCTACACCTTC